This TCR beta chain was recorded in a study of identical twins. TCRdb reprocessed the 5' RACE reads via MiXCR and lists one record per CDR3 protein. The sample holds some 1,600,000 distinct CDR3 sequences, less than 35% seen once. About this clonotype: Its cognate antigen is unknown.

Study results and caveats: Insertion counts were lower in abundant cord blood beta clonotypes, a trend that memory repertoires did not show.

From germline, CDR1 is LNHDA and CDR2 SQIVND (reference sequence). CDR3 size: 13 residues. With V trimmed by 10 bases and J by 4 bases, 6 bases remained unmatched. The TCR sequence derives from a newborn girl in good health. This chain joins TRBV19 and TRBJ2-1, with 8 bases matching TRBD1. Material: cord blood. The chain's CDR3 is CATRTGRYNEQFF. CDR3 DNA sequence: TGTGCCACCAGGACAGGGAGATACAATGAGCAGTTCTTC.